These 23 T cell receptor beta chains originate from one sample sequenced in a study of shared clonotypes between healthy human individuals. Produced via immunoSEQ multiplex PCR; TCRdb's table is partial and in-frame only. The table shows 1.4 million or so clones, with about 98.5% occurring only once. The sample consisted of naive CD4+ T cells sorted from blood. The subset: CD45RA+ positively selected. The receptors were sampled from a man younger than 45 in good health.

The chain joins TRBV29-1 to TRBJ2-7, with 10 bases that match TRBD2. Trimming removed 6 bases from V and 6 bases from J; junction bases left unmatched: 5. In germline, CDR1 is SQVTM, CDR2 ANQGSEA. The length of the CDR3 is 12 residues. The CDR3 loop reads CSVGGLASEQYF. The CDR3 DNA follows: TGCAGCGTAGGGGGACTAGCGAGCGAGCAGTACTTC.

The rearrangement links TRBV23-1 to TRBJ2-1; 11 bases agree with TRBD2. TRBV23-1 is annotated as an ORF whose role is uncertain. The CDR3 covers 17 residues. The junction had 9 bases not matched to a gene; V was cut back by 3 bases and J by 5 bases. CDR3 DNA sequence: TGCGCCAGCAGTCACGGGACTAGCGGATGGGACCACAATGAGCAGTTCTTC. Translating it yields CASSHGTSGWDHNEQFF.

CDR3 protein: CASSLNLNTEEQFF. The CDR3, as DNA: TGCGCCAGCAGCCTCAACTTGAATACCGAGGAGCAGTTCTTC. The chain couples TRBV5-1 to TRBJ2-1; D remains ambiguous. CDR3 length equals 14 residues. CDR1 is SGHRS and CDR2 is YFSETQ in the germline V gene. V lost 4 bases to trimming and J lost 10 bases, with 18 bases between them.

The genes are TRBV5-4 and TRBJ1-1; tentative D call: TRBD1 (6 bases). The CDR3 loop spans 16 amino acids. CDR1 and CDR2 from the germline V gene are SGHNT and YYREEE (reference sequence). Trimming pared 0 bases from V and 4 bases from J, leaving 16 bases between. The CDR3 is CASSLGLGAQGTEAFF. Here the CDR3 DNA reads TGTGCCAGCAGCTTGGGTCTGGGGGCCCAGGGCACTGAAGCTTTCTTT.

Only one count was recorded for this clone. CDR3 protein: CASSLTRSSGANVLTF. DNA of the CDR3: TGTGCCAGCAGCTTAACGAGGAGCTCTGGGGCCAACGTCCTGACTTTC. The V and J genes are TRBV7-3 and TRBJ2-6; no firm D call. The CDR3 sequence is 16 residues long. Germline V gene data show CDR1 as SGHTA and CDR2 as FQGTGA. Trimming shortened V by 0 bases and J by 0 bases, and 6 bases separated the two germline ends.

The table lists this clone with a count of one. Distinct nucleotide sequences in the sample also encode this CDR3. CDR3 amino acids: CASSPGLSTDTQYF. The DNA of the CDR3 is TGCGCCAGCAGCCCTGGACTGAGCACAGATACGCAGTATTTT. The chain is built from TRBV5-1 and TRBJ2-3; maybe TRBD2 (5 bases). Germline V gene lookup returns CDR1 SGHRS and CDR2 YFSETQ. The V and J ends lost 4 bases and 0 bases respectively, with 9 bases between them. The CDR3 loop spans 14 amino acids. Supplemented by reference TRBV5-1 and TRBJ2-3, the full variable domain reads KAGVTQTPRYLIKTRGQQVTLSCSPISGHRSVSWYQQTPGQGLQFLFEYFSETQRNKGNFPGRFSGRQFSNSRSEMNVSTLELGDSALYLCASSPGLSTDTQYFGPGTRLTVL.

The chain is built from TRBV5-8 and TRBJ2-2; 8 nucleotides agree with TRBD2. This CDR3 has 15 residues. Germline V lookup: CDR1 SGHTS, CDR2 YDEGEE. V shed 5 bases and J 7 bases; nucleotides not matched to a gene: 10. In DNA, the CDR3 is TGTGCCAGCAGGCGACCGGGACTAGGTAACGGGGAGCTGTTTTTT. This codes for CASRRPGLGNGELFF.

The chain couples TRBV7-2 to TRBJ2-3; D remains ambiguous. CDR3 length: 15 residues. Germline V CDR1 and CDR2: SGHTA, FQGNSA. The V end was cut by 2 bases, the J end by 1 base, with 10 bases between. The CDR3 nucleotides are TGTGCCAGCAGCTTATGGGGAAGCGGCACAGATACGCAGTATTTT. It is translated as CASSLWGSGTDTQYF.

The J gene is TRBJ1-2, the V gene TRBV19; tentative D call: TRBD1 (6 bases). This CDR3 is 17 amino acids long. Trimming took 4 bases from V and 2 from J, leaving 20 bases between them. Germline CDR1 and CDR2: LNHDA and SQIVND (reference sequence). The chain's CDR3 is CASSNLRGQSSNYGYTF. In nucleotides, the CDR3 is TGTGCCAGTAGTAACTTACGTGGACAGAGCTCCAACTATGGCTACACCTTC.

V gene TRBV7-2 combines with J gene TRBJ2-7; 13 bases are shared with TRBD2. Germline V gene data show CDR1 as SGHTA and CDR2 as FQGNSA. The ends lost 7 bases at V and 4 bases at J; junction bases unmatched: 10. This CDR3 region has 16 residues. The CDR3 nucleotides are TGTGCCAGCACCCGCTTTGGGACTAGCGGGATTTACGAGCAGTACTTC. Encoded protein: CASTRFGTSGIYEQYF.

The CDR3 region has the DNA TGTGCCAGTAGTATACTCGGTAACGGGGAGCTGTTTTTT. Its translation is CASSILGNGELFF. The chain recombines TRBV19 with TRBJ2-2; D ambiguous. The length of the CDR3 is 13 residues. Germline V gene sequence: CDR1 LNHDA, CDR2 SQIVND (reference sequence). V lost 2 bases, J lost 7 bases, and 8 bases lay in between.

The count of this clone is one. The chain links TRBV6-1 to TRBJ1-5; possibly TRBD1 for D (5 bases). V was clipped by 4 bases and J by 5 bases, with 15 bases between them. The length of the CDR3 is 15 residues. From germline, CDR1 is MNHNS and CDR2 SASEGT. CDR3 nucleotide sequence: TGTGCCAGCAGTGGGAACGGGGGTCGAGATCAGCCCCAGCATTTT. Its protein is CASSGNGGRDQPQHF.

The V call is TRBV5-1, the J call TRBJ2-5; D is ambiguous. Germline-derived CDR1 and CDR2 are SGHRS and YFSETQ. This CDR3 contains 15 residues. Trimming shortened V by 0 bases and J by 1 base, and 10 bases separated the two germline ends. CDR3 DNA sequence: TGCGCCAGCAGCTTGGGGCCCTGGCCCCAAGAGACCCAGTACTTC. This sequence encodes CASSLGPWPQETQYF.

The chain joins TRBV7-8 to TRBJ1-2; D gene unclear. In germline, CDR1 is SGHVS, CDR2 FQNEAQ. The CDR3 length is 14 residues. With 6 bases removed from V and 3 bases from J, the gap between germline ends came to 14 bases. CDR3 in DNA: TGTGCCAGCAGGGACCTGATGGGTGACTATGGCTACACCTTC. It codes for CASRDLMGDYGYTF.

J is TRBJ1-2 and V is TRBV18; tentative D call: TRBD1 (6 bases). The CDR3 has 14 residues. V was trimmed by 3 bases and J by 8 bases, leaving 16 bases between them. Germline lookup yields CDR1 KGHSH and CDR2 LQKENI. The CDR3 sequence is CASSPGGRGLGYTF. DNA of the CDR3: TGTGCCAGCTCACCGGGGGGCAGGGGCCTGGGCTACACCTTC.

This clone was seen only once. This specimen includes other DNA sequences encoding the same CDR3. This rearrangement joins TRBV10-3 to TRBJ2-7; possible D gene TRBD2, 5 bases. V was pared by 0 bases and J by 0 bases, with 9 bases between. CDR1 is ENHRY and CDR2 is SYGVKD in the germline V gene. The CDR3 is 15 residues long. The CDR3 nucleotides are TGTGCCATCAGTGAGTCGGGCGGGCTCTCCTACGAGCAGTACTTC. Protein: CAISESGGLSYEQYF.

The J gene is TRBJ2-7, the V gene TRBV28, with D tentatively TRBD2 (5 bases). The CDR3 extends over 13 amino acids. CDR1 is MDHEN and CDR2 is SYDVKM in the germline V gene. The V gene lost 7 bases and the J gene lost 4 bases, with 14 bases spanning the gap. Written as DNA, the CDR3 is TGTGCCAGCACCAAAACGGGGTATTACGAGCAGTACTTC. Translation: CASTKTGYYEQYF.

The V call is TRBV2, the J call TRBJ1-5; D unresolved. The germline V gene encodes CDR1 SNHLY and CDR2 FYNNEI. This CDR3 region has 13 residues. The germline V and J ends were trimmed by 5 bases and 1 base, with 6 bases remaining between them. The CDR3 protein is CASSWGSNQPQHF. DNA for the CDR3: TGTGCCAGCAGTTGGGGAAGCAATCAGCCCCAGCATTTT.

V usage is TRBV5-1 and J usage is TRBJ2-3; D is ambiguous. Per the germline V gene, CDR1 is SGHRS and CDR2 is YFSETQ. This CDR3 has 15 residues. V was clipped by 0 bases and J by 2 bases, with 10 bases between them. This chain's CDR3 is CASSLGSVNTDTQYF. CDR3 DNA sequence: TGCGCCAGCAGCTTGGGGAGCGTGAACACAGATACGCAGTATTTT.

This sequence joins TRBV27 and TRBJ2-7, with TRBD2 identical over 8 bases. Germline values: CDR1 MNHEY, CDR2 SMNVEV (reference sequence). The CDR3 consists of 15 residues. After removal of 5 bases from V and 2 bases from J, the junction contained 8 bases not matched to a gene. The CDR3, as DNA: TGTGCCAGCAGTATAATAGCGGGGCGGGCCTACGAGCAGTACTTC. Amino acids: CASSIIAGRAYEQYF.

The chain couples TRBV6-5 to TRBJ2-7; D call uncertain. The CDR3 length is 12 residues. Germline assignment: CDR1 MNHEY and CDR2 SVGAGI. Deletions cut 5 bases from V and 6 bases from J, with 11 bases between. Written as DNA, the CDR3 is TGTGCCAGCAGTCGGCCCGCAGGCGAGCAGTACTTC. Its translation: CASSRPAGEQYF.

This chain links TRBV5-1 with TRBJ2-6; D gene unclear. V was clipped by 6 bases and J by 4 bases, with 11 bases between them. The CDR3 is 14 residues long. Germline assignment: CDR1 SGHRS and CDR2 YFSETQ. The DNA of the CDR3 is TGCGCCAGCACCCGCTCAGCGGGGGCCAACGTCCTGACTTTC. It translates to CASTRSAGANVLTF. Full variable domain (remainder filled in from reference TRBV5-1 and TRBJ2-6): KAGVTQTPRYLIKTRGQQVTLSCSPISGHRSVSWYQQTPGQGLQFLFEYFSETQRNKGNFPGRFSGRQFSNSRSEMNVSTLELGDSALYLCASTRSAGANVLTFGAGSRLTVL.

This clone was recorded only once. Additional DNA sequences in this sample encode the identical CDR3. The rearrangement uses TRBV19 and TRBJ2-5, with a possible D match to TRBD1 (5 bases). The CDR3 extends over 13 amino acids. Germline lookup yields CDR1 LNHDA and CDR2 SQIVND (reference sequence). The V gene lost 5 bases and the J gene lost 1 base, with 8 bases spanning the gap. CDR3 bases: TGTGCCAGTAGTCTTCAGGGCCAAGAGACCCAGTACTTC. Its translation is CASSLQGQETQYF.